The sequence of this TCR beta chain was determined in a study of T cells in Graves' hyperthyroidism and ophthalmopathy. Study results and caveats: Appearing also in blood were most of the thyroid clonotypes expanded above 0.001.

The TCR beta CDR3 regions underwent amplification using RNA transcripts as the source. RT-PCR in the first round (using the HTBI primer set) targeted the TCR CDR3. One entry per CDR3 protein results from TCRdb running MiXCR on the multiplex PCR reads. This sample has about 580,000 distinct CDR3 sequences; about 14% occur once, and the top ten carry about 5.8%. Progressors' blood was drawn at hyperthyroidism diagnosis, before ophthalmopathy symptoms. As for this clonotype: Its cognate antigen is unknown.

In germline, CDR1 is SGHVS, CDR2 FQNEAQ. V lost 6 bases and J lost 0; bases outside the gene matches: 10. This CDR3 spans 17 amino acids. The chain recombines TRBV7-8 with TRBJ2-2; the match to TRBD1 covers 7 bases. The origin of this receptor is a woman aged 30 to 39 with Graves' hyperthyroidism that later progressed to Graves' ophthalmopathy. Sequencing input: blood. The CDR3 loop reads CASSYPRTGSNTGELFF. CDR3 coding DNA: TGTGCCAGCAGTTACCCCCGGACAGGTTCGAACACCGGGGAGCTGTTTTTT.